The 3 T cell receptor beta chains in this list originate from one sample, sequenced in a study of spatial heterogeneity in lung cancer. Study-wide points: Expanded intratumoral alpha and beta TCR counts tracked tumor mutation counts.

A single record per CDR3 protein comes from TCRdb applying MiXCR to the 5' RACE reads. The sample gives 24,000 or so distinct CDR3 sequences, approximately 9% of which show up once; roughly 8% is in the top ten. No antigens are known for them. Stated time point: sample taken at primary tumor resection. Sequencing was performed on lung tumor tissue, taken at surgery. The source of these receptors is a male donor with early-stage non-small cell lung cancer.

This clonotype was recorded many times. This chain connects TRBV5-1 to TRBJ1-1; no reliable D call. The CDR3 loop spans 11 amino acids. Germline CDR1 and CDR2: SGHRS and YFSETQ. Between the trimmed V and J ends, which lost 5 bases and 3 bases, there was a span of 5 bases. CDR3 coding DNA: TGCGCCAGCAGAAAGGACACTGAAGCTTTCTTT. This encodes CASRKDTEAFF.

This clonotype appeared a few times. The rearrangement uses TRBV12-3 or TRBV12-4 and TRBJ1-2, with no clear D. This CDR3 is built from 13 residues. Trimming took 7 bases from V and 7 from J, leaving 16 bases between them. CDR3 DNA: TGTGCCAGCACTCCCGTGGATCATGGTGGCTACACCTTC. Protein product: CASTPVDHGGYTF.

Only a few counts were recorded for this clonotype. This chain uses TRBV29-1 with TRBJ2-7, with unresolved D. V gave up 4 bases and J gave up 4 bases, with 11 bases separating them. Germline CDR1 reads SQVTM; CDR2 reads ANQGSEA. The CDR3 runs to 12 residues. DNA of the CDR3: TGCAGCGTTGTGGGTATGGGGTACGAGCAGTACTTC. Its translation: CSVVGMGYEQYF.